This T cell receptor beta chain is drawn from a study of cytomegalovirus exposure and HLA in healthy donors (dated by TCRdb to the late 2010s). General notes on the study: In an earlier analysis of approximately 640 of the donors, 250 to 350 Gb of sequence data and 100 million or so unique TCR beta sequences from about 180 million T cells were reported. About 320 gigabases of sequencing data and 78 million or so unique TCR sequences were included in an early release covering roughly 600 HLA-typed donors. Among the approximately 400 genotyped donors, approximately 82% belonged to the genetic ancestry cluster associated with self-reported Caucasian donors. The aim of the study was to test whether cataloging public T cell receptors could identify signatures of past pathogen exposure. The study profiled the T cell repertoires of some 610 subjects by immunosequencing and related them to cytomegalovirus serostatus. A separate validation cohort of roughly 110 different subjects was used in addition to the 666-subject first cohort. High-throughput TCR immunosequencing, statistical association of individual TCRs with disease status, and machine learning were combined to predict cytomegalovirus infection status. A later analysis re-analyzed previously published TCR beta repertoires from roughly 600 donors and added high-resolution HLA genotyping to study TCR occurrence patterns. In the later analysis, no new phenotypic data were used to find candidate immune exposures; instead, reliance was placed on TCR beta sequences and their occurrence across donors. An earlier analysis of around 540 of the donors applied high-throughput TCR beta sequencing to assess whether each TCR beta V gene segment acted as functional or pseudogenic. Donor age, sex, ethnicity and CMV serostatus were compiled alongside the repertoire data. Genome-wide SNP genotypes for about three fifths of the 666 donors were used in a later genetic analysis, which treated that subset as a discovery cohort. Every discovery cohort repertoire had been produced on one sequencing platform. HLA typing covered class I and class II loci at four-digit resolution. The number of typed donors differed by locus: roughly 620-630 for A, B, C, DRB1 and DQB1; about 520 for DQA1; around 610 for DPA1; and approximately 450 for DPB1. A handful of DR-DQ haplotypes were handled as single units for association and clustering because linkage in the cohort was strong. Among 300 to 450 genotyped donors of the cohort, an average of about 240,000 unique TCR beta nucleotide sequences were sequenced per donor, roughly 20% of them non-productive.

In total, 630 or so healthy bone marrow donors made up the cohort. Cohort members were all nominally healthy when sampled, although unrecorded immune exposures were likely present. The donor was CMV seropositive and was included in the group of 250 to 300 seropositive cohort members. A peripheral blood sample was collected from each donor, and TCR beta sequencing was performed on peripheral blood mononuclear cells. The Qiagen DNeasy Blood Extraction Kit was used to extract genomic DNA from the blood cell samples. The CDR3, from cysteine to phenylalanine, totals 16 residues. Only the CDR3 region is kept as DNA, spanning 48 bases read in frame from base 1. The germline V gene (reference sequence) provides CDR1 SEHNR and CDR2 FQNEAQ. Germline trimming: 4 bases from V, 0 bases from J; junction bases outside gene matches: 8. Notes on this clone: It lacks a known antigen. No base quality values were provided; no much bigger clone lies one nucleotide off.

Library method: the immunoSEQ multiplex PCR assay. For the multiplex PCR, a mixture combining 60 forward primers for TCR Vbeta segments and 13 reverse primers for TCR Jbeta segments was used. The CDR3 region of rearranged TCR beta genes was amplified from genomic DNA by a multiplex PCR assay. Amplified TCR beta libraries were sequenced as 87-base-pair reads on the Illumina HiSeq System. In the source study's methods: A later analysis counted about 76 million unique TCR beta chains across the 550 to 800 repertoires, and 9.5 million to 11 million of these chains were shared by at least two donors. To remove PCR and sequencing errors, raw reads were error-corrected and collapsed into unique sequences using a nearest-neighbor algorithm that merged closely related sequences. CDR3 sequences were aligned to IMGT reference sequences to assign V, D and J gene segments. For a sequence to be retained, a match of at least six nucleotides was required to both a V gene segment and a J gene segment. Rearrangements were classified as productive when the CDR3 lacked stop codons and remained in frame with V and J, and all other rearrangements were classified as non-productive. CDR3 was defined by IMGT convention, running from the second conserved V-encoded cysteine to the conserved J-encoded phenylalanine. Sequences without an unambiguous match to a single V gene segment were excluded from the earlier analysis of about 600 of the donors. In an earlier analysis of a few hundred of the donors, V segments were called functional above 56.7% productive rearrangements and were called segregating when the between-donor standard deviation exceeded 5%. To diagnose cytomegalovirus status from the catalog of TCR beta chain sequences, a statistical classification framework was built. In a later analysis, TCR nucleotide sequences were compared against IMGT/GENE-DB human TR gene sequences so that V and J genes could be assigned. The TCRdist pipeline was used in a later analysis to assign CDR3 sequences and most-parsimonious VDJ recombination scenarios. In a later analysis, each TCR beta chain was defined by its CDR3 amino acid sequence together with its V-gene family, and reads without a unique V-gene family were excluded. To address suspected cross-contamination and a sequencing artifact, a later analysis removed 450 to 700 highly shared, low-generation-probability nucleotide sequences. In a later analysis, a clonal expansion index was calculated for each public chain from normalized within-repertoire ranks of inferred template counts. In a later analysis, generation probabilities were computed using a VDJ recombination model fitted to out-of-frame rearrangements, and the results were checked against IGoR. A later analysis scored TCR-TCR, TCR-HLA and TCR-CMV co-occurrence with hypergeometric tests, applying a repertoire-size bias correction to TCR pairs. False discovery rates were estimated in a later analysis by permuting HLA or CMV assignments 20 times. In a later analysis, co-occurring TCRs were grouped with DBSCAN, and TCRdist sequence similarity was added when clustering was performed within HLA-allele-positive subsets. For co-occurrence clustering, repertoires with fewer than 30,000 or more than 120,000 public chains were excluded, along with four to six repertoires with anomalous nucleotide sharing. Sourced from immuneACCESS, this table was stored by TCRdb with only in-frame sequences that have V and J called. A share of the clones is absent; for the studies checked, an unresolved V gene accounts for under half, and the remainder has no known explanation. The V and J calls and the clone size are those of that table, but D and trimming were determined from the DNA. The sample includes roughly 130,000 clones, with approximately 61% observed a single time. The ten largest clones capture over 1.5% of the sample.

What the work shows at the level of the full study, not this receptor alone: Most TCR sequences were observed very rarely across donors, whereas some public TCRs were present in many individuals. In a later genetic analysis, a missense DCLRE1C variant was associated with V-gene and J-gene trimming of TCR beta chains, and the association was replicated in an independent cohort. A later analysis found that most CMV-associated TCR beta chains appeared HLA-restricted, with HLA associations seemingly driven largely by CMV exposure. A group of highly shared sequence variants was considered likely to be a technical artifact of the sequencing pipeline. A total of fewer than 200 TCR beta chains were listed by the study as associated with cytomegalovirus. The earlier analysis of almost 600 of the donors excluded roughly 16 rarely observed V segments, including chromosome 9 orphons, because counts were too low. The 87-base-pair reads could not distinguish some IMGT-functional V segments, including TRBV6-2 and TRBV6-3, so those segments were excluded. Correlated functional status among segregating V segments might reflect linkage disequilibrium, but an unknown experimental factor could not be ruled out. Specific HLA alleles were associated with 16,951 TCR beta sequences at a false discovery rate of 0.05 in a later analysis. A later analysis found that HLA-associated TCR beta chains were more clonally expanded and had lower generation probabilities than equally common non-associated chains. The cohort was sequenced for TCR beta chains only, and without alpha or paired-chain data the features that could be detected were limited. According to a later analysis, TCR association rates differed among HLA loci, with DRB1 alleles showing the most associated TCRs and HLA-C alleles showing the fewest. A further reported finding was that TCR beta sequences accurately predicted the HLA-A and HLA-B alleles for most subjects in the first cohort. Because HLA typing was unavailable for some donors at each locus, only the typed subset was used in association tests. The presence/absence analyses assumed that sequencing depth was roughly uniform across donors, and that assumption may not be true. According to a later analysis, parvovirus B19, influenza, CMV and Epstein-Barr virus appeared linked to several top co-occurrence clusters. Compared with the 666-donor mean, donors in an Asian-associated ancestry cluster had fewer N-insertions in productive TCRs, according to a later genetic analysis. The classifier was reported to diagnose cytomegalovirus status with high specificity and sensitivity in both the original cohort and the validation cohort. For the cohort, immune exposure information was limited to CMV serostatus. A few of the identified cytomegalovirus-associated TCR beta chains were confirmed in vitro to be specific for cytomegalovirus antigens. Assigning TCR associations to individual alleles was difficult when HLA alleles, especially DR and DQ, strongly co-occurred. An earlier analysis of 587 of the donors showed that most TCR beta V segments appeared in productive rearrangements either about 87% or about 30% of the time, which broadly matched IMGT annotations. According to the authors, the approach could potentially be generalized to other disease states and immunological phenotypes.

Sequences were obtained from PBMCs. The chain couples TRBV7-9 to TRBJ2-7; 8 nucleotides in the junction match TRBD2. This receptor was obtained from a man younger than 45 in good health and CMV-seropositive. The CDR3 here reads CASSSPGLGYSYEQYF. The nucleotide sequence reads as follows: TGTGCCAGCAGCTCGCCGGGACTAGGGTACTCCTACGAGCAGTACTTC.